A single sample gave rise to the 23 T cell receptor beta chains below, sequenced in a study of radiation and T cells in renal cell carcinoma. Generated by immunoSEQ multiplex PCR, the TCRdb table keeps only in-frame clones and is missing some. The table has 100,000 to 150,000 clones, around 80% seen once. Described time point: baseline pretreatment blood. Treatment specified: 15 Gy SBRT to primary tumor, nephrectomy 4 weeks later. Sequenced material: blood, taken from a patient whose treatment included radiotherapy and nephrectomy. These receptors came from a woman aged 55-70 years with renal cell carcinoma.

The chain links TRBV7-9 to TRBJ1-2; a possible D gene is TRBD1 (6 bases). V lost 1 base and J lost 3, with 6 bases in between. The CDR3 is 13 residues long. Germline V gene lookup returns CDR1 SEHNR and CDR2 FQNEAQ (reference sequence). The CDR3 region is CASSLGQDYGYTF. The CDR3, as DNA: TGTGCCAGCAGCTTAGGACAGGACTATGGCTACACCTTC.

This chain joins TRBV7-2 and TRBJ1-2; D not resolved. Germline CDR1 and CDR2: SGHTA and FQGNSA. This CDR3 is 15 amino acids long. Trimming removed 5 bases at V and 1 base at J, with 14 bases between. CDR3 residues: CASSPLGGINYGYTF. In nucleotides, the CDR3 is TGTGCCAGCAGCCCCCTGGGAGGGATTAACTATGGCTACACCTTC.

CDR3 coding DNA: TGTGCCAGCAGCGTATCAGGGACTGGCTACACCTTC. Translating gives CASSVSGTGYTF. The chain joins TRBV7-2 to TRBJ1-2; the D gene is possibly TRBD1 (5 bases). This CDR3 has 12 amino acids. CDR1 SGHTA and CDR2 FQGNSA come from the germline V gene. Deletions cut 5 bases from V and 7 bases from J, with 11 bases between.

The chain employs TRBV6-5 and TRBJ1-2; D remains unclear. This CDR3 has 12 amino acids. CDR1 and CDR2 (germline): MNHEY, SVGAGI. Trimming shortened V by 2 bases and J by 6 bases, and 7 bases separated the two germline ends. The CDR3: CASSYGLDGYTF. In nucleotides, the CDR3 is TGTGCCAGCAGTTACGGGTTGGATGGCTACACCTTC.

This chain joins TRBV6-1 and TRBJ1-1, with 7 bases aligning to TRBD1. CDR1 and CDR2 from the germline V gene are MNHNS and SASEGT. Unmatched junction bases numbered 3, after V lost 8 bases and J lost 3 bases. This CDR3 has 12 amino acids. The CDR3 reads CASPGQDTEAFF. CDR3 in DNA: TGTGCCAGCCCCGGACAGGACACTGAAGCTTTCTTT.

J is TRBJ1-3 and V is TRBV6-1; D may be TRBD1 (6 bases). V lost 4 bases, J lost 3 bases, and 10 bases lay in between. CDR1 and CDR2 from the germline V gene are MNHNS and SASEGT. The CDR3 has 14 residues. The DNA of the CDR3 is TGTGCCAGCAGTGGGGGGCTGGGTGGAAACACCATATATTTT. Its translation: CASSGGLGGNTIYF.

The V gene is TRBV19, the J gene TRBJ1-4; 8 bases are shared with TRBD1. This CDR3 is built from 14 residues. Germline CDR1 and CDR2: LNHDA and SQIVND (reference sequence). With V trimmed by 4 bases and J by 7 bases, 5 bases remained unmatched. The CDR3 loop reads CASSSETGVEKLFF. DNA of the CDR3: TGTGCCAGTAGTAGCGAGACAGGGGTTGAAAAACTGTTTTTT.

The chain employs TRBV4-1 and TRBJ2-3, with D unresolved. This CDR3 is built from 16 residues. Between the trimmed V and J ends, which lost 0 bases and 0 bases, there was a span of 10 bases. Germline V gene sequence: CDR1 MGHRA, CDR2 YSYEKL. The CDR3 spells CASSQDLHRSTDTQYF. In DNA form, the CDR3 reads TGCGCCAGCAGCCAAGACCTCCATCGGAGCACAGATACGCAGTATTTT.

This chain connects TRBV14 to TRBJ1-4; perhaps TRBD1 as D (6 bases). The CDR3 runs to 15 residues. Germline V gene data show CDR1 as SGHDN and CDR2 as FVKESK. V lost 2 bases, J lost 0 bases, and 7 bases lay in between. In DNA, the CDR3 is TGTGCCAGCAGCCAATGGACAGCAACTAATGAAAAACTGTTTTTT. Translating it yields CASSQWTATNEKLFF. Drawing the rest from reference TRBV14 and TRBJ1-4, the complete variable domain is EAGVTQFPSHSVIEKGQTVTLRCDPISGHDNLYWYRRVMGKEIKFLLHFVKESKQDESGMPNNRFLAERTGGTYSTLKVQPAELEDSGVYFCASSQWTATNEKLFFGSGTQLSVL.

The chain has TRBV15 and TRBJ2-7; D remains ambiguous. Deletions cut 0 bases from V and 6 bases from J, with 15 bases between. The CDR3 has 15 amino acids. Germline V lookup: CDR1 LNHNV, CDR2 YYDKDF (reference sequence). The CDR3 bases are TGTGCCACCAGCAGAGATTCGGCAGTGAGAGTCGAGCAGTACTTC. Protein sequence: CATSRDSAVRVEQYF. Full variable domain (rest looked up from reference TRBV15 and TRBJ2-7): DAMVIQNPRYQVTQFGKPVTLSCSQTLNHNVMYWYQQKSSQAPKLLFHYYDKDFNNEADTPDNFQSRRPNTSFCFLDIRSPGLGDTAMYLCATSRDSAVRVEQYFGPGTRLTVT.

The chain links TRBV9 to TRBJ1-1, with 8 bases aligning to TRBD1. Germline CDR1 and CDR2: SGDLS and YYNGEE. The V and J ends lost 5 bases and 4 bases, in that order; junction bases with no gene match: 7. The CDR3 loop spans 14 amino acids. CDR3 sequence reads: CASSHTGGGTEAFF. The CDR3 bases are TGTGCCAGCAGTCATACAGGGGGAGGCACTGAAGCTTTCTTT.

The genes are TRBV7-3 and TRBJ1-1, with a tentative D call TRBD1 (5 bases). The ends were cut back, 1 base at V and 5 bases at J, with 14 bases in the middle. This CDR3 region has 15 residues. Germline V lookup: CDR1 SGHTA, CDR2 FQGTGA. The DNA of the CDR3 is TGTGCCAGCAGCTTAAATCTGGGACGAAATACTGAAGCTTTCTTT. It is translated as CASSLNLGRNTEAFF.

V usage is TRBV5-4 and J usage is TRBJ1-2; weak D call: TRBD1 (5 bases). Germline V CDR1 and CDR2: SGHNT, YYREEE (reference sequence). The CDR3 contains 14 residues. V was trimmed by 0 bases and J by 4 bases, leaving 10 bases between them. The CDR3 DNA reads TGTGCCAGCAGCTTGGAAGGGGCGGGCTATGGCTACACCTTC. Protein sequence: CASSLEGAGYGYTF.

The rearrangement links TRBV5-1 to TRBJ2-7; 8 bases are shared with TRBD1. CDR1 SGHRS and CDR2 YFSETQ come from the germline V gene. V trimming: 0 bases; J trimming: 3 bases; junction bases outside the gene matches: 5. CDR3 length: 15 residues. DNA for the CDR3: TGCGCCAGCAGCTTGGCGGCAGGGGGCCTCTACGAGCAGTACTTC. Its translation: CASSLAAGGLYEQYF.

The V call is TRBV5-1, the J call TRBJ2-1; 13 bases map to TRBD2. In germline, CDR1 is SGHRS, CDR2 YFSETQ. V trimming: 3 bases; J trimming: 5 bases; junction bases outside the gene matches: 5. The CDR3 length is 16 residues. CDR3 nucleotide sequence: TGCGCCAGCAGCTCCCGACTAGCGGGGGGCAACAATGAGCAGTTCTTC. This codes for CASSSRLAGGNNEQFF.

The chain is built from TRBV7-2 and TRBJ2-7, with 7 bases aligning to TRBD2. The J segment lost 9 bases and the V segment lost 6 bases, leaving 8 bases of the junction unmatched. The CDR3 is 12 residues long. Germline V CDR1 and CDR2: SGHTA, FQGNSA. The CDR3 sequence: CASRAGTTRQYF. CDR3 bases: TGTGCCAGCAGGGCCGGGACTACCCGGCAGTACTTC.

J is TRBJ2-1 and V is TRBV10-3, with TRBD2 as a possible D gene (6 bases). The V and J ends lost 10 bases and 6 bases respectively, with 16 bases between them. The germline V gene encodes CDR1 ENHRY and CDR2 SYGVKD. This CDR3 comprises 13 residues. CDR3 protein: CATSSGEGNEQFF. The CDR3 DNA reads TGTGCCACTAGCTCGGGAGAGGGCAATGAGCAGTTCTTC.

The CDR3 sequence is CASSLDVSNEKLFF. The CDR3 bases are TGTGCCAGCAGCTTAGATGTCAGTAATGAAAAACTGTTTTTT. The V gene is TRBV7-6, the J gene TRBJ1-4; D is uncertain. Germline CDR1 reads SGHVS; CDR2 reads FNYEAQ. The CDR3 is made up of 14 amino acids. With 1 base removed from V and 4 bases from J, the gap between germline ends came to 7 bases.

The CDR3 nucleotides read TGTGCCAGCAGTTTATTAACCTCGGGAGATACGCAGTATTTT. It codes for CASSLLTSGDTQYF. The chain employs TRBV28 and TRBJ2-3; D call uncertain. CDR1 is MDHEN, CDR2 SYDVKM, per germline. This CDR3 is built from 14 residues. The V end was cut by 1 base, the J end by 5 bases, with 10 bases between. Combining the CDR3 with reference TRBV28 and TRBJ2-3 gives the whole variable domain DVKVTQSSRYLVKRTGEKVFLECVQDMDHENMFWYRQDPGLGLRLIYFSYDVKMKEKGDIPEGYSVSREKKERFSLILESASTNQTSMYLCASSLLTSGDTQYFGPGTRLTVL.

The chain links TRBV6-6 to TRBJ1-4; possible D gene TRBD1, 6 bases. V dropped 5 bases and J dropped 8 bases, with 15 bases sitting between them. The CDR3 sequence is 14 residues long. The germline V gene has CDR1 MNHNY and CDR2 SVGAGI (reference sequence). The CDR3 nucleotides read TGTGCCAGCAGTCATACGGGACATAGCGAAAAACTGTTTTTT. Its protein product is CASSHTGHSEKLFF.

V gene TRBV18 combines with J gene TRBJ1-4, with 11 bases lining up with TRBD1. CDR3 length equals 17 residues. Germline values: CDR1 KGHSH, CDR2 LQKENI. V shed 3 bases, J shed 3 bases, and the junction held 6 bases outside the gene matches. The CDR3 protein is CASSPDRGRGSNEKLFF. CDR3 nucleotide sequence: TGTGCCAGCTCACCGGACAGGGGGCGCGGTTCTAATGAAAAACTGTTTTTT.

The rearrangement joins TRBV18 to TRBJ1-2, with D perhaps matching TRBD1 (5 bases). The CDR3 loop spans 13 amino acids. Between the trimmed V and J ends, which lost 1 base and 8 bases, there was a span of 11 bases. Germline V gene sequence: CDR1 KGHSH, CDR2 LQKENI. CDR3 sequence (DNA): TGTGCCAGCTCACCACGGGACTATTCGGGCTACACCTTC. This gives the protein CASSPRDYSGYTF.

The rearrangement uses TRBV11-2 and TRBJ2-7; D is unclear. Germline CDR1 reads SGHAT; CDR2 reads FQNNGV. V gave up 5 bases and J gave up 2 bases, with 19 bases separating them. This CDR3 is 16 amino acids long. The CDR3 bases are TGTGCCAGCAGCCCGAGCCGGATAACCCAAACCTACGAGCAGTACTTC. As protein: CASSPSRITQTYEQYF.